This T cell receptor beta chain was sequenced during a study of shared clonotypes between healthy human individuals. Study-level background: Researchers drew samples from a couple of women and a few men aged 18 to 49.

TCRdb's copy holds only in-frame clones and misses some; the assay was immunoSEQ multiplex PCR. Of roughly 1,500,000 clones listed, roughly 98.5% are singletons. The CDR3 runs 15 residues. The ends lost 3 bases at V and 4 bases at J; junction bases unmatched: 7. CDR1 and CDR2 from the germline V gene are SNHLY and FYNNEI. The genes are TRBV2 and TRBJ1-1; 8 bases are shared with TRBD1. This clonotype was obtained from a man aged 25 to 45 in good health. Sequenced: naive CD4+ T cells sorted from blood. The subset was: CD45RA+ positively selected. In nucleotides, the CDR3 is TGTGCCAGCAGTGACCGAGTACAGGGGGGCACTGAAGCTTTCTTT. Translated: CASSDRVQGGTEAFF. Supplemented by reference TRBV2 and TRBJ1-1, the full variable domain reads EPEVTQTPSHQVTQMGQEVILRCVPISNHLYFYWYRQILGQKVEFLVSFYNNEISEKSEIFDDQFSVERPDGSNFTLKIRSTKLEDSAMYFCASSDRVQGGTEAFFGQGTRLTVV.